This TCR beta chain was identified during a study of T-cell reconstitution after alpha-beta-depleted transplantation in children. Germline CDR1 and CDR2: SGHTA and FQGNSA. The CDR3 length is 13 residues. Trimming took 5 bases from V and 3 from J, leaving 8 bases between them. Preparation of the TCRbeta library involved a method that used unique molecular identifiers. TCRdb itself ran the PCR reads through MiXCR, one entry per CDR3 protein. The sample contains roughly 500,000 distinct CDR3 sequences, approximately 29% of which appear only once. This specimen consisted of PBMCs from the stem cell graft donor, obtained from the stem cell graft. The V and J genes are TRBV7-2 and TRBJ1-5; D perhaps matches TRBD1 (5 bases). The receptor was derived from a human donor who donated a stem cell graft to a child with aplastic anemia. The DNA for the CDR3 is TGTGCCAGCAGCCCGGACACCAATCAGCCCCAGCATTTT. Translating gives CASSPDTNQPQHF. The full variable domain, in which reference TRBV7-2 and TRBJ1-5 provide the parts outside the CDR3, is GAGVSQSPSNKVTEKGKDVELRCDPISGHTALYWYRQSLGQGLEFLIYFQGNSAPDKSGLPSDRFSAERTGGSVSTLTIQRTQQEDSAVYLCASSPDTNQPQHFGDGTRLSIL.